This T cell receptor beta chain derives from a study of radiotherapy plus CTLA-4 blockade in lung cancer. This table comes from immunoSEQ multiplex PCR, and its TCRdb copy is limited to in-frame clones, with some not included. The sample has some 70,000 clones; around three quarters are singletons. The V segment lost 7 bases and the J segment 5 bases; nucleotides outside the gene matches: 7. In germline, CDR1 is SNHLY, CDR2 FYNNEI. The CDR3 is made up of 13 amino acids. This material consisted of peripheral blood, taken from a patient treated with radiotherapy plus ipilimumab. J is TRBJ1-1 and V is TRBV2; 7 nucleotides line up with TRBD1. The TCR comes from a human donor with non-small cell lung cancer who had a complete response to radiotherapy plus ipilimumab. CDR3 DNA sequence: TGTGCCAGCACCCGGGACAGTGTTACTGAAGCTTTCTTT. Translation gives CASTRDSVTEAFF. Combining the CDR3 with reference TRBV2 and TRBJ1-1 gives the whole variable domain EPEVTQTPSHQVTQMGQEVILRCVPISNHLYFYWYRQILGQKVEFLVSFYNNEISEKSEIFDDQFSVERPDGSNFTLKIRSTKLEDSAMYFCASTRDSVTEAFFGQGTRLTVV.